This TCR beta chain was recorded in a study of blood T cell repertoires in COVID-19. In the authors' workflow: Estimated nucleated cell counts came from reference gene primer amplification. The table came from immunoSEQ multiplex PCR; TCRdb's copy has only in-frame clones and leaves some out. V and J calls and clone size are as listed in that table; D and trimming were resolved from the DNA. The table records 150,000 or so clones, roughly 84% of them present only once. Sequencing used peripheral blood. The receptor's source is a man aged 18 to 30 with active or convalescent COVID-19.

The CDR3 sequence is CASNPSGMSNQPQHF. In nucleotides, the CDR3 is TGTGCCAGCAACCCGTCAGGGATGAGCAATCAGCCCCAGCATTTT. This chain links TRBV9 with TRBJ1-5; D possibly corresponds to TRBD1 (5 bases). This CDR3 is 15 amino acids long. Germline assignment: CDR1 SGDLS and CDR2 YYNGEE. V was pared by 6 bases and J by 1 base, with 14 bases between.